Each of the 5 T cell receptor beta chains below was sequenced from the same sample in a study of T cell responses to AZD1222 COVID-19 vaccine. Sequenced by immunoSEQ multiplex PCR; TCRdb stores in-frame clones only, minus some. The sample carries 60,000 to 70,000 clones, 80% to 90% recorded once. The input for sequencing was peripheral blood, taken on day 0 of AZD1222 vaccination. Source of these receptors: an adult in good health.

This CDR3 reads CASSLSRGTGNTIYF. The DNA of the CDR3 is TGTGCCAGCAGTTTAAGCAGGGGAACTGGAAACACCATATATTTT. The chain has TRBV28 and TRBJ1-3; maybe TRBD1 (6 bases). Germline CDR1 and CDR2: MDHEN and SYDVKM. V was shortened by 2 bases and J by 2 bases, with 10 bases between the two germline ends. The CDR3 is made up of 15 amino acids.

The chain carries TRBV29-1 and TRBJ2-7; possibly TRBD1 for D (6 bases). This CDR3 region has 12 residues. The V gene lost 5 bases and the J gene lost 6 bases, with 14 bases spanning the gap. Germline V CDR1 and CDR2: SQVTM, ANQGSEA. In DNA, the CDR3 is TGCAGCGTTAAGGGTCAGGGGTCCGAGCAGTACTTC. Translating it yields CSVKGQGSEQYF.

V is TRBV2 and J is TRBJ2-3; D is perhaps TRBD1 (6 bases). This CDR3 comprises 15 residues. The germline CDR1 and CDR2 sequences are SNHLY and FYNNEI. The V end lost 3 bases, the J end lost 3 bases, and 13 bases lay between the germline ends. CDR3 in amino acids: CASSEWQGRTDTQYF. The CDR3 DNA reads as TGTGCCAGCAGTGAGTGGCAGGGGAGAACAGATACGCAGTATTTT.

The chain is built from TRBV7-2 and TRBJ1-6; D remains unclear. Germline V gene sequence: CDR1 SGHTA, CDR2 FQGNSA. This CDR3 comprises 12 residues. V dropped 2 bases and J dropped 7 bases, with 3 bases sitting between them. The CDR3 spells CASSLYNSPLHF. The CDR3 DNA is TGTGCCAGCAGCTTATACAATTCACCCCTCCACTTT.

The chain joins TRBV13 to TRBJ2-7, with a tentative D call TRBD1 (5 bases). CDR1 is PRHDT and CDR2 is FYEKMQ in the germline V gene (reference sequence). There are 16 residues in the CDR3. The ends were cut back, 1 base at V and 0 bases at J, with 13 bases in the middle. This CDR3 is CASSLDAGKTSYEQYF. CDR3 coding DNA: TGTGCCAGCAGCTTAGATGCAGGGAAGACCTCCTACGAGCAGTACTTC.